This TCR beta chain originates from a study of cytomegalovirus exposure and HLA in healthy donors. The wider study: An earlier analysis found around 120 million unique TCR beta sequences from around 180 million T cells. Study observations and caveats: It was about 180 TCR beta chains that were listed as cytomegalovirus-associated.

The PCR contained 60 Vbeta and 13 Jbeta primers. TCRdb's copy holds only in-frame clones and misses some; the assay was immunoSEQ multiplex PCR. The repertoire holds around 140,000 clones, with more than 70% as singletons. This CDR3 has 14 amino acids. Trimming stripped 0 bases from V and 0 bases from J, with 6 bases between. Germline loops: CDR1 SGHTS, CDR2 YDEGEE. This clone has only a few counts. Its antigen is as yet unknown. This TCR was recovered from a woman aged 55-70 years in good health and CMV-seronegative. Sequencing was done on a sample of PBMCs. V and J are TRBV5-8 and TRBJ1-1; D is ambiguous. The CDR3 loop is CASSLGPLNTEAFF. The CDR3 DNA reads TGTGCCAGCAGCTTGGGGCCGCTGAACACTGAAGCTTTCTTT.